A selection of T cell receptor beta chains follows, all from one sample in a study of cytomegalovirus exposure and HLA in healthy donors. Assay: immunoSEQ multiplex PCR; the TCRdb copy retains only in-frame clones and omits some. The data contain about 100,000 clones, roughly 78% of them singletons. Material for sequencing was PBMCs. All receptors come from a woman aged 40 to 50 in good health and CMV-seronegative. CDR3s include the opening cysteine and the closing phenylalanine or tryptophan.

V gene: TRBV5-1
CDR3 protein: CASSPTGLAPNEQFF

V gene: TRBV30
CDR3 protein: CAWTTGLAGADTQYF

V gene: TRBV30
CDR3 protein: CAWSPGTGGWDEQFF

V gene: TRBV5-1
CDR3 protein: CASSSDRALYNEQFF

V gene: TRBV9
CDR3 protein: CASTNGQGHPSDTQYF

V gene: TRBV28
CDR3 protein: CASSFFRGKNIQYF

V gene: TRBV28
CDR3 protein: CASGPTGVYEQYF

V gene: TRBV5-4
CDR3 protein: CASRLKDRVETQYF

V gene: TRBV6-1
CDR3 protein: CASSEGGLLNQPQHF

V gene: TRBV19
CDR3 protein: CASSVGLVSTDEQFF

V gene: TRBV27
CDR3 protein: CASSSGLGGYNEQFF

V gene: TRBV28
CDR3 protein: CASGGYSNTEAFF

V gene: TRBV11-2
CDR3 protein: CASSPRGTYEQYF

V gene: TRBV2
CDR3 protein: CASSESGTAVVEQYF

V gene: TRBV19
CDR3 protein: CASNDRGMNTEAFF

V gene: TRBV6-4
CDR3 protein: CASSERAGGSEDEQFF

V gene: TRBV19
CDR3 protein: CASSITTTWAGELFF

V gene: TRBV15
CDR3 protein: CATSRDSGTQYF

V gene: TRBV19
CDR3 protein: CASIHRDKQGIYGYTF

V gene: TRBV11-1
CDR3 protein: CASSLSYWAGDEQFF

V gene: TRBV29-1
CDR3 protein: CSVRGLAGLSYEQYF

V gene: TRBV6-6
CDR3 protein: CASSPTAYEQYF

V gene: TRBV6-5
CDR3 protein: CASSHRESYEQYF

V gene: TRBV7-2
CDR3 protein: CASSTRQGARGYTF

V gene: TRBV9
CDR3 protein: CASSVGSGRASYEQYF

V gene: TRBV7-9
CDR3 protein: CASSPRDRKGAEQYF

V gene: TRBV11-2
CDR3 protein: CASSFSGTSGYNEQFF

V gene: TRBV5-1
CDR3 protein: CASSPSGLAGGGQETQYF

V gene: TRBV5-1
CDR3 protein: CASSFMQGASETQYF

V gene: TRBV29-1
CDR3 protein: CSVGGFGTGDEKLFF

V gene: TRBV28
CDR3 protein: CAGRDSNNEQFF

V gene: TRBV6-6
CDR3 protein: CASGKPQGANTEAFF

V gene: TRBV7-2
CDR3 protein: CASSPLRARYEQYF

V gene: TRBV7-9
CDR3 protein: CSSSDWGLQETQYF

V gene: TRBV18
CDR3 protein: CASSPGAEGEAFF

V gene: TRBV2
CDR3 protein: CASSEVLVAGVINEQFF

V gene: TRBV29-1
CDR3 protein: CSVSSGFEQYF

V gene: TRBV7-9
CDR3 protein: CSSSPSRTGVLYEQYF

V gene: TRBV9
CDR3 protein: CASSVAGTYEQYF

V gene: TRBV10-3
CDR3 protein: CAISEWGQGSGGYTF

V gene: TRBV7-9
CDR3 protein: CASSLGGWLAVETQYF

V gene: TRBV29-1
CDR3 protein: CSVEDMAGGTYEQYF

V gene: TRBV7-2
CDR3 protein: CASSTSGWNEQFF

V gene: TRBV6-5
CDR3 protein: CASSSSGYTEAFF

V gene: TRBV28
CDR3 protein: CASSLHQTGFSSYEQYF

V gene: TRBV7-9
CDR3 protein: CASSPRRLAGEVREQYF